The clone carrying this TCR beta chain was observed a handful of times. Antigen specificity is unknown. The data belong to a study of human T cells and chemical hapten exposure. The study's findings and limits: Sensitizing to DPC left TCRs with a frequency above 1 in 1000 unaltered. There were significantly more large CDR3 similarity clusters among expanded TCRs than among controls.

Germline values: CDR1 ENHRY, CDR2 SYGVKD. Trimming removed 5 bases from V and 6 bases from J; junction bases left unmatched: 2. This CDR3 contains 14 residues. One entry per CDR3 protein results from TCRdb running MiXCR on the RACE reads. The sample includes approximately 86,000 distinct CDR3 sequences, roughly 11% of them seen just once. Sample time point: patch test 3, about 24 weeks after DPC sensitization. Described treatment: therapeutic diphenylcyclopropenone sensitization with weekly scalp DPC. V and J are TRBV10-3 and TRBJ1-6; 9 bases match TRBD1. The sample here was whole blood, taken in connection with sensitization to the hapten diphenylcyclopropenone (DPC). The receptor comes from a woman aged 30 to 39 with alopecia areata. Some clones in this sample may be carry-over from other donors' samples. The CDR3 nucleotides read TGTGCCATCAGTCCGGACAGGGGTAATTCACCCCTCCACTTT. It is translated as CAISPDRGNSPLHF.